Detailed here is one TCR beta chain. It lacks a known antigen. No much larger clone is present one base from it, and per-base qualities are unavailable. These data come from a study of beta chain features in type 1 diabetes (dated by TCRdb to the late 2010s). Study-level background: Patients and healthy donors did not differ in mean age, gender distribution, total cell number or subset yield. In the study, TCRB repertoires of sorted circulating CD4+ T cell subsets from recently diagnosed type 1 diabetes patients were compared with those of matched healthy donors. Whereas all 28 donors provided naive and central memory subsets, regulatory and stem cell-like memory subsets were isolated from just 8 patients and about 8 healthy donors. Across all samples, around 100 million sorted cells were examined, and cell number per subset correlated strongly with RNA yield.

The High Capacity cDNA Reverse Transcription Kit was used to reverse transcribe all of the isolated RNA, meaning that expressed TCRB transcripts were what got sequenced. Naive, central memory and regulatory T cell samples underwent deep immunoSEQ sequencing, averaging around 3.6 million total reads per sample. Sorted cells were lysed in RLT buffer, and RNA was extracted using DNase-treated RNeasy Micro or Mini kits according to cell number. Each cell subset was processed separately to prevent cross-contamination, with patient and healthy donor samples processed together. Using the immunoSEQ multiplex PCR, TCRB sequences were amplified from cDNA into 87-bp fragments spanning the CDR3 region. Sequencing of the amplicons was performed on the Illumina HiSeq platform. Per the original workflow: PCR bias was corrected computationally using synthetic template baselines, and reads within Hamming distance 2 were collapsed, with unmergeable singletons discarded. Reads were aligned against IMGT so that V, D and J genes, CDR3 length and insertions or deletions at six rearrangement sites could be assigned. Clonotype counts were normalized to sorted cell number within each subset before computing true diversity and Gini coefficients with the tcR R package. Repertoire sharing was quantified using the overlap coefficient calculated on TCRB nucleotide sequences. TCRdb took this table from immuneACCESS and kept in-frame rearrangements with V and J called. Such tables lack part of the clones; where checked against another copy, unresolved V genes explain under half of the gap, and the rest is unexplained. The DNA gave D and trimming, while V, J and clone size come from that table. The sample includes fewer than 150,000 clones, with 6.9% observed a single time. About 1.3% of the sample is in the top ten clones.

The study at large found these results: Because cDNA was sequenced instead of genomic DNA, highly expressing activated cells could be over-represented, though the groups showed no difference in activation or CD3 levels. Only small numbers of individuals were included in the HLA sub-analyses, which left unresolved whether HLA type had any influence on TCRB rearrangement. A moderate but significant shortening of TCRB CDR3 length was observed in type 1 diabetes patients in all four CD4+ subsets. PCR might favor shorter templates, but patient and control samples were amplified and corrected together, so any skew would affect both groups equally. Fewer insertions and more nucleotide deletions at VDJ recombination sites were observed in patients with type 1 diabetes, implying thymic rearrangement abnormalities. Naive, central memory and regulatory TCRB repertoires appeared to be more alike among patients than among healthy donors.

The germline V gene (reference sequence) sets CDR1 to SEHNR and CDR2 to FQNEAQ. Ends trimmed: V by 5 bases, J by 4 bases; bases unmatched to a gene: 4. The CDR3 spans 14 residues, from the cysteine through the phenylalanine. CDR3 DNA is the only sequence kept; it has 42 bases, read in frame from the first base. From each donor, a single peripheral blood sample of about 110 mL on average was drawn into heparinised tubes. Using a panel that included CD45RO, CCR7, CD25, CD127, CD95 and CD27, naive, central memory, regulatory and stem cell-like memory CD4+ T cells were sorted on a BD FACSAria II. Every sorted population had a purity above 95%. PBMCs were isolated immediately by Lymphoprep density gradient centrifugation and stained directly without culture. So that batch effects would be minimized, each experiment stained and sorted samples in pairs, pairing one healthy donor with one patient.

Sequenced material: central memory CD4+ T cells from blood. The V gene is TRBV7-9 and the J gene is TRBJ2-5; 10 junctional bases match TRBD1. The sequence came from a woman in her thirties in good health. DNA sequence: TGTGCCAGCAGCAAGACAGGGGGCTTAGAGACCCAGTACTTC. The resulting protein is CASSKTGGLETQYF.